This T cell receptor (beta chain) was captured in a study of T cell repertoires in cytomegalovirus infection. Study summary: In public TCR beta signatures, there were indications of both CMV infection and matching HLA type. Study conclusions and caveats: There were carriers of CMV plus the relevant HLA, and cumulative public TCR beta family frequency identified them. What dominated the ex vivo response were HLA-C-restricted CMV-specific TCR beta clonotypes.

A single record per CDR3 protein comes from TCRdb applying MiXCR to the reads. The table includes approximately 190,000 distinct CDR3 sequences, 28% detected once. A few counts support this clonotype. Its antigen is currently unknown. This CDR3 has 15 residues. Losses at the gene ends were 7 bases for V and 1 base for J; bases not matched to a gene: 8. CDR1 is SGHVS, CDR2 FNYEAQ, per germline. The V gene is TRBV7-6, the J gene TRBJ1-1; 8 nucleotides match TRBD1. This receptor was obtained from a human donor in good health (CMV status not recorded). Some clones in this sample may be carry-over from other donors' samples. The sample comprised PBMCs. The CDR3 nucleotides read TGTGCCAGCAATTCCTACAGGGGGAGGAACACTGAAGCTTTCTTT. Protein sequence: CASNSYRGRNTEAFF.